These 5 T cell receptor beta chains originate from one sample sequenced in a study of blood T cell repertoires in COVID-19 (dated by TCRdb to 2018 to 2021). Library method: the immunoSEQ multiplex PCR assay. As stored in TCRdb, this immuneACCESS dataset retains in-frame rearrangements with V and J assigned. A fraction of the clones does not appear; measured against another copy, unresolved V genes explain less than half of the discrepancy, and the remainder lacks a known reason. The sample has about 300,000 clones on record, nearly 90% of them singletons. The ten largest clonotypes hold 2.5% to 3.5% of the sample. The sample comprised PBMCs or T cells enriched from blood (not recorded which). These receptors were taken from a woman aged 45-65 years who had been exposed to COVID-19.

Written as DNA, the CDR3 is TGTGCCAGCAGCTTTAGCGGGGGGGCGAACAATGAGCAGTTCTTC. This sequence encodes CASSFSGGANNEQFF. This chain joins TRBV11-3 and TRBJ2-1; TRBD2 agrees at 11 bases. CDR1 and CDR2 from the germline V gene are SGHNT and YENEEA. Unmatched junction bases numbered 3, after V lost 3 bases and J lost 5 bases. This CDR3 is built from 15 residues.

The V gene is TRBV5-1, the J gene TRBJ2-2; the D is unclear. This CDR3 has 13 residues. Trimming left V 0 bases short and J 6 bases short, with 6 bases between. The V gene's germline CDR1 is SGHRS and CDR2 YFSETQ. The CDR3 region has the DNA TGCGCCAGCAGCTTGGACTACTCCGGGGAGCTGTTTTTT. As protein: CASSLDYSGELFF.

J is TRBJ2-2 and V is TRBV28; a possible D gene is TRBD1 (7 bases). CDR1 is MDHEN and CDR2 is SYDVKM in the germline V gene. The length of the CDR3 is 15 residues. The V end was cut by 4 bases, the J end by 6 bases, with 15 bases between. This chain's CDR3 is CASSWQARGAGELFF. The DNA of the CDR3 is TGTGCCAGCAGTTGGCAAGCCAGGGGGGCCGGGGAGCTGTTTTTT.

This chain connects TRBV14 to TRBJ1-6, with 9 bases that match TRBD1. J was trimmed by 0 bases and V by 6 bases; bases with no gene match: 6. Germline-derived CDR1 and CDR2 are SGHDN and FVKESK. The CDR3 is 17 residues long. CDR3 sequence reads: CASRQTGGNSYNSPLHF. CDR3 in DNA: TGTGCCAGCAGACAGACAGGGGGAAACTCCTATAATTCACCCCTCCACTTT.

The chain couples TRBV28 to TRBJ1-5; D unresolved. The length of the CDR3 is 19 residues. V was cut by 4 bases and J by 0 bases, with 22 bases left in between. The germline gives CDR1 MDHEN, CDR2 SYDVKM. The CDR3 is CASSSLLGPQLISNQPQHF. In nucleotides, the CDR3 is TGTGCCAGCAGTTCCCTACTAGGGCCGCAGCTGATTAGCAATCAGCCCCAGCATTTT.